This T cell receptor beta chain appears in the sequencing data of a study of blood T cell repertoires in COVID-19. With V trimmed by 4 bases and J by 9 bases, 1 base remained unmatched. The CDR3 consists of 11 residues. Germline V gives CDR1 SGHTA, CDR2 FQGNSA. The table came from immunoSEQ multiplex PCR; TCRdb's copy has only in-frame clones and leaves some out. The top ten clones hold less than 2.5% of a sample with 68,000 or so clones, 88% of them seen once. The origin of this receptor is a human donor in a cohort sampled during active COVID-19. The rearrangement uses TRBV7-2 and TRBJ2-5, with 8 bases that match TRBD2. The specimen was peripheral blood. The CDR3 protein is CASSSGLAQYF. Written as DNA, the CDR3 is TGTGCCAGCAGCTCGGGACTAGCCCAGTACTTC.